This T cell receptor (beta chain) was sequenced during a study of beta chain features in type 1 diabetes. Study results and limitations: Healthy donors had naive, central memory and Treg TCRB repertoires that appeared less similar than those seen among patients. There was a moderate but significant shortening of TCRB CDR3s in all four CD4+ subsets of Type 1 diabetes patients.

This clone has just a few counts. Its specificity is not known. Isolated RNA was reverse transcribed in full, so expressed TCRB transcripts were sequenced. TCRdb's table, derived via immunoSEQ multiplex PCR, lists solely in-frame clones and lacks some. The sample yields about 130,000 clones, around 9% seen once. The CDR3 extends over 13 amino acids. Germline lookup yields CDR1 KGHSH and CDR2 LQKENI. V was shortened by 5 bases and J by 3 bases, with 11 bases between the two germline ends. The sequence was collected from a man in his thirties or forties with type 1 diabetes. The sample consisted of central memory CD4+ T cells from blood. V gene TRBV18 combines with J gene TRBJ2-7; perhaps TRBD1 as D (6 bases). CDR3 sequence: CASSTEGDYEQYF. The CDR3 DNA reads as TGTGCCAGCTCAACTGAGGGGGACTACGAGCAGTACTTC.